Below are 30 T cell receptor beta chains sequenced from a single sample in a study of blood T cell repertoires in COVID-19. Sequencing used immunoSEQ multiplex PCR; TCRdb keeps in-frame clones, though not all of them. The sample consists of tens of thousands of clones, around 91% of them appearing once. The sequenced sample consisted of peripheral blood. These receptors were collected from a man younger than 35 with COVID-19, enrolled during active disease.

The V and J genes are TRBV2 and TRBJ2-2, with a weak D call TRBD1 (5 bases). Germline lookup yields CDR1 SNHLY and CDR2 FYNNEI. Trimming took 7 bases from V and 1 from J, leaving 10 bases between them. The CDR3 has 14 residues. CDR3 loop: CASIQTENTGELFF. The CDR3 bases are TGTGCCAGCATACAGACAGAGAACACCGGGGAGCTGTTTTTT.

This clone was seen more than once but under ten times. The genes are TRBV5-1 and TRBJ2-7; 9 nucleotides match TRBD2. This CDR3 is built from 15 residues. Germline CDR1 reads SGHRS; CDR2 reads YFSETQ. V dropped 3 bases and J dropped 4; count of bases not matched to a gene: 8. The CDR3, as DNA: TGCGCCAGCAGCTCAAGCGGGAGGCAAAATTACGAGCAGTACTTC. This translates into CASSSSGRQNYEQYF.

The DNA for the CDR3 is TGTGCCAGCAGTGAGAACAGGGGGCGCGGCATCGGTGGCTACACCTTC. Translating it yields CASSENRGRGIGGYTF. The V and J genes are TRBV6-4 and TRBJ1-2; TRBD1 agrees at 9 bases. This CDR3 is 16 amino acids long. V lost 3 bases and J lost 7; bases outside the gene matches: 12. Germline CDR1 and CDR2: MRHNA and SNTAGT.

The chain carries TRBV6-2 or TRBV6-3 and TRBJ2-3, with a weak D call TRBD1 (5 bases). Germline V gene sequence: CDR1 MNHEY, CDR2 SVGEGT. The CDR3 has 17 residues. Trimming shortened V by 2 bases and J by 0 bases, and 15 bases separated the two germline ends. CDR3 loop: CASSYPWGVTSTDTQYF. The DNA of the CDR3 is TGTGCCAGCAGTTACCCGTGGGGCGTCACTAGCACAGATACGCAGTATTTT.

The V call is TRBV14, the J call TRBJ2-1; a possible D gene is TRBD2 (6 bases). This CDR3 has 16 amino acids. Germline V gene data show CDR1 as SGHDN and CDR2 as FVKESK. Trimming stripped 6 bases from V and 1 base from J, with 16 bases between. The CDR3, as DNA: TGTGCCAGCAGTTCGGTGGGCCGGGGGTCCTACAATGAGCAGTTCTTC. It is translated as CASSSVGRGSYNEQFF.

The V gene is TRBV7-6, the J gene TRBJ1-3; TRBD1 is a possible D gene (5 bases). Germline V gene lookup returns CDR1 SGHVS and CDR2 FNYEAQ. The CDR3 loop spans 16 amino acids. V lost 1 base and J lost 3, with 13 bases in between. This chain's CDR3 is CASSLVAGFSGNTIYF. Here the CDR3 DNA reads TGTGCCAGCAGCTTAGTTGCAGGGTTTAGTGGAAACACCATATATTTT. Based on the CDR3 plus reference TRBV7-6 and TRBJ1-3, the full variable domain is GAGVSQSPRYKVTKRGQDVALRCDPISGHVSLYWYRQALGQGPEFLTYFNYEAQQDKSGLPNDRFSAERPEGSISTLTIQRTEQRDSAMYRCASSLVAGFSGNTIYFGEGSWLTVV.

CDR3 sequence (DNA): TGTGCCAGCAGTGGAACCGGGACAGGGAACACCGGGGAGCTGTTTTTT. It codes for CASSGTGTGNTGELFF. This chain uses TRBV6-2 or TRBV6-3 with TRBJ2-2, with 8 bases fitting TRBD1. Per germline, CDR1 MNHEY and CDR2 SVGEGT. This CDR3 region has 16 residues. Germline trimming cut 5 bases from V and 1 base from J; bases unmatched to any gene: 6.

This chain joins TRBV5-4 and TRBJ1-6; 8 bases agree with TRBD1. The CDR3 extends over 15 amino acids. The V gene end was trimmed by 0 bases and the J gene end by 10 bases; junction bases not matched to a gene: 6. The germline CDR1 and CDR2 sequences are SGHNT and YYREEE (reference sequence). This CDR3 reads CASSLDRGLKSPLHF. The CDR3 nucleotides read TGTGCCAGCAGCTTGGACAGGGGGTTGAAATCACCCCTCCACTTT.

The CDR3 loop reads CASSYEAGGLNTGELFF. DNA for the CDR3: TGTGCCAGCAGTTACGAGGCAGGGGGTCTCAACACCGGGGAGCTGTTTTTT. This rearrangement joins TRBV6-2 or TRBV6-3 to TRBJ2-2, with TRBD1 matching 7 bases. This CDR3 has 17 residues. The germline V gene encodes CDR1 MNHEY and CDR2 SVGEGT. V lost 2 bases and J lost 2; bases outside the gene matches: 8.

The chain employs TRBV6-2 or TRBV6-3 and TRBJ2-7, with D hard to call. CDR1 is MNHEY, CDR2 SVGEGT, per germline. CDR3 size: 15 residues. V shed 6 bases and J shed 2 bases, with 17 bases lying between them. The CDR3 nucleotides read TGTGCCAGCAGCACCACCCCTATCTATCCCTACGAGCAGTACTTC. This encodes CASSTTPIYPYEQYF.

J is TRBJ2-2 and V is TRBV7-9; D possibly corresponds to TRBD1 (6 bases). Germline V lookup: CDR1 SEHNR, CDR2 FQNEAQ (reference sequence). This CDR3 has 13 amino acids. V was shortened by 3 bases and J by 7 bases, with 9 bases between the two germline ends. CDR3 sequence: CASSLGAGGELFF. The DNA of the CDR3 is TGTGCCAGCAGCTTGGGGGCTGGCGGGGAGCTGTTTTTT.

V and J are TRBV27 and TRBJ2-1, with TRBD2 matching over 13 bases. The trim removed 5 bases at V and 9 bases at J, leaving 7 bases unmatched. Germline CDR1 and CDR2: MNHEY and SMNVEV (reference sequence). The CDR3 is made up of 15 amino acids. CDR3 amino acids: CASSELAGGRGEQFF. CDR3 nucleotide sequence: TGTGCCAGCAGTGAACTAGCGGGAGGGCGTGGTGAGCAGTTCTTC.

CDR3 DNA sequence: TGTGCCAGCAGCTACGCCCTACTAGCGCCGGCCGGGGAGCTGTTTTTT. This translates into CASSYALLAPAGELFF. The chain joins TRBV7-2 to TRBJ2-2; 7 positions agree with TRBD2. Unmatched junction bases numbered 11, after V lost 4 bases and J lost 6 bases. The CDR3 length is 16 residues. Germline loops: CDR1 SGHTA, CDR2 FQGNSA.

The CDR3 loop is CASSSGQGFREQYF. The CDR3, as DNA: TGTGCCAGCAGTTCCGGACAGGGGTTTCGGGAGCAGTACTTC. The chain has TRBV28 and TRBJ2-7, with 9 positions matching TRBD1. J lost 7 bases, V lost 4 bases, and 8 bases had no gene match. The CDR3 has 14 amino acids. Germline CDR1 reads MDHEN; CDR2 reads SYDVKM.

This chain links TRBV7-9 with TRBJ2-1; a possible D gene is TRBD1 (5 bases). CDR3 length: 12 residues. Trimming took 2 bases from V and 9 from J, leaving 8 bases between them. CDR1 is SEHNR and CDR2 is FQNEAQ in the germline V gene (reference sequence). The CDR3 protein is CASSLRGPEQFF. CDR3 coding DNA: TGTGCCAGCAGCTTAAGGGGTCCTGAGCAGTTCTTC.

This chain uses TRBV4-3 with TRBJ2-2; 9 bases are a match to TRBD1. The CDR3 has 17 residues. Germline V CDR1 and CDR2: LGHNA, YSLEER. V shed 1 base and J 5 bases; nucleotides not matched to a gene: 8. Here the CDR3 reads CASSQGATGGQTGELFF. As DNA, the CDR3 is TGCGCCAGCAGCCAAGGAGCTACAGGGGGCCAAACCGGGGAGCTGTTTTTT.

The rearrangement joins TRBV7-2 to TRBJ2-1, with 7 bases fitting TRBD2. The CDR3 covers 16 residues. The V gene's germline CDR1 is SGHTA and CDR2 FQGNSA. V was pared by 2 bases and J by 6 bases, with 10 bases of the junction left unmatched. DNA of the CDR3: TGTGCCAGCAGCTTAACCCGAAGGCTAGCGGCCAATGAGCAGTTCTTC. Protein product: CASSLTRRLAANEQFF.

V is TRBV9 and J is TRBJ1-6; the D is unclear. The CDR3 consists of 15 residues. Looked up from germline, CDR1 is SGDLS and CDR2 is YYNGEE. V lost 4 bases to trimming and J lost 10 bases, with 18 bases between them. CDR3 sequence: CASSPLISLGSPLHF. CDR3 DNA sequence: TGTGCCAGCAGCCCCTTGATTTCCCTCGGGTCACCCCTCCACTTT. Using reference TRBV9 and TRBJ1-6 for the parts outside the CDR3, the full variable domain is DSGVTQTPKHLITATGQRVTLRCSPRSGDLSVYWYQQSLDQGLQFLIQYYNGEERAKGNILERFSAQQFPDLHSELNLSSLELGDSALYFCASSPLISLGSPLHFGNGTRLTVT.

CDR3 loop: CASSDFGELFF. The CDR3 DNA reads TGTGCCAGCAGCGACTTCGGGGAGCTGTTTTTT. The chain recombines TRBV7-2 with TRBJ2-2; D not resolved. Germline assignment: CDR1 SGHTA and CDR2 FQGNSA. Trimming removed 5 bases at V and 7 bases at J, with 5 bases between. The CDR3 runs 11 residues.

V and J are TRBV20-1 and TRBJ2-1; D not certain. In germline, CDR1 is DFQATT, CDR2 SNEGSKA (reference sequence). V was trimmed by 6 bases and J by 7 bases, leaving 7 bases between them. The CDR3 is made up of 10 amino acids. Here the CDR3 DNA reads TGCAGTGCCAGTCGTAATGAGCAGTTCTTC. Its protein product is CSASRNEQFF.

The chain carries TRBV28 and TRBJ2-7; D is perhaps TRBD1 (6 bases). Trimming removed 4 bases at V and 2 bases at J, with 15 bases between. Germline V gene lookup returns CDR1 MDHEN and CDR2 SYDVKM. This CDR3 is built from 15 residues. This chain's CDR3 is CASSSYRVGAYEQYF. CDR3 in DNA: TGTGCCAGCAGTTCCTACAGGGTTGGTGCCTACGAGCAGTACTTC.

This chain connects TRBV19 to TRBJ2-2, with TRBD1 matching over 9 bases. Germline-derived CDR1 and CDR2 are LNHDA and SQIVND (reference sequence). The CDR3 loop spans 17 amino acids. V shed 3 bases and J 4 bases; nucleotides not matched to a gene: 9. The CDR3 DNA follows: TGTGCCAGTAGTATTCGGGTCCCGACAGGGGGCACCGGGGAGCTGTTTTTT. It encodes CASSIRVPTGGTGELFF.

The rearrangement links TRBV10-3 to TRBJ2-7; TRBD1 matches at 12 bases. CDR1 and CDR2 from the germline V gene are ENHRY and SYGVKD. Losses at the gene ends were 11 bases for V and 5 bases for J; bases not matched to a gene: 7. CDR3 length equals 13 residues. CDR3 coding DNA: TGTGCCGGAGGGACAGGGGGCAGAGACGAGCAGTACTTC. This translates into CAGGTGGRDEQYF.

The J gene is TRBJ1-3, the V gene TRBV7-2; 7 bases fit TRBD1. The J segment lost 0 bases and the V segment lost 4 bases, leaving 9 bases of the junction unmatched. This CDR3 has 17 residues. Germline lookup yields CDR1 SGHTA and CDR2 FQGNSA. The CDR3, as DNA: TGTGCCAGCAGCTCGGTACAGGGGCAAAGCTCTGGAAACACCATATATTTT. Residues: CASSSVQGQSSGNTIYF.

Concerning this clone itself: Relative to the germline gene, one junction end is altered; a read error may explain this. V usage is TRBV7-7 and J usage is TRBJ2-7; 7 nucleotides line up with TRBD2. The CDR3 totals 18 residues. Germline CDR1 SSHAT, CDR2 FNYEAQ (reference sequence). CDR3 nucleotides: TGTGCTAGCAGCTTAGGCCCCCCCGGGGCGGGGGTATCCTACGAGCAGTACTTC. Its protein product is CASSLGPPGAGVSYEQYF.

This sequence joins TRBV11-2 and TRBJ1-2; 8 nucleotides agree with TRBD1. CDR1 is SGHAT, CDR2 FQNNGV, per germline. This CDR3 contains 17 residues. V shed 0 bases and J 6 bases; nucleotides not matched to a gene: 12. DNA of the CDR3: TGTGCCAGCAGCTTAGAGCCCTGGGCAGGGGGCGCGCATGGCTACACCTTC. Its translation: CASSLEPWAGGAHGYTF.

In this sample, this clone turned up once. V is TRBV6-5 and J is TRBJ1-2; possibly TRBD1 for D (5 bases). Trimming removed 2 bases at V and 0 bases at J, with 7 bases between. The CDR3 sequence is 14 residues long. CDR1 and CDR2 (germline): MNHEY, SVGAGI. The CDR3: CASSYDSTNYGYTF. For the CDR3, the DNA is TGTGCCAGCAGTTACGACAGCACTAACTATGGCTACACCTTC.

The chain links TRBV11-3 to TRBJ2-5; 10 nucleotides agree with TRBD1. CDR3 length: 15 residues. The germline CDR1 and CDR2 sequences are SGHNT and YENEEA. V lost 2 bases, J lost 1 base, and 1 base stayed unmatched. The DNA for the CDR3 is TGTGCCAGCAGCTTAAGGACAGGGGGCCAAGAGACCCAGTACTTC. The encoded protein is CASSLRTGGQETQYF.

DNA of the CDR3: TGTGCCAGTCCCGTCGGGGCGGGGGATTACTATGGCTACACCTTC. It specifies CASPVGAGDYYGYTF. The genes are TRBV2 and TRBJ1-2; tentative D call: TRBD1 (5 bases). The germline CDR1 and CDR2 sequences are SNHLY and FYNNEI. The CDR3 loop spans 15 amino acids. V lost 9 bases and J 3 bases, leaving 20 bases between the germline ends.

This chain links TRBV29-1 with TRBJ2-2; TRBD2 might be the D (5 bases). From germline, CDR1 is SQVTM and CDR2 ANQGSEA. This CDR3 spans 15 amino acids. V gave up 7 bases and J gave up 6 bases, with 21 bases separating them. The CDR3 DNA sequence: TGCAGCGCCTGTCATATCTCTAGCTGCGCCGGGGAGCTGTTTTTT. This encodes CSACHISSCAGELFF.